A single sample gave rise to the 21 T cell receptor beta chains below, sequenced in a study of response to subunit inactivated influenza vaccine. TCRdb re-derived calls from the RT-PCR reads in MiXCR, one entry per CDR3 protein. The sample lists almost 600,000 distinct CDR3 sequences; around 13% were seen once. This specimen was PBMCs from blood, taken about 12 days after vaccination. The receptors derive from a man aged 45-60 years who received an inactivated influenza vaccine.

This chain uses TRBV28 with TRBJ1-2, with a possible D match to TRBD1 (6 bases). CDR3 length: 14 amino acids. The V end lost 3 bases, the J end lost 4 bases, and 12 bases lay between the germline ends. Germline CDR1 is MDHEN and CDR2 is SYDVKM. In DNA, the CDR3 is TGTGCCAGCAGTTTGGGACGGACAGTCTATGGCTACACCTTC. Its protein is CASSLGRTVYGYTF.

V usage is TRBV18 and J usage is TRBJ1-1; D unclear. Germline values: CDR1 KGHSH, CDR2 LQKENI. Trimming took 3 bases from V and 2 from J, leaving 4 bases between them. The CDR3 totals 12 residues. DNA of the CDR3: TGTGCCAGCTCACCGAAAAACACTGAAGCTTTCTTT. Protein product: CASSPKNTEAFF.

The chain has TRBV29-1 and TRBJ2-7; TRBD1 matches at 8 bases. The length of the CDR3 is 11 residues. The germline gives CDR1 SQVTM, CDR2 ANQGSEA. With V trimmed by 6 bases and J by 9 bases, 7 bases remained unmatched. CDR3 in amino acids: CSVIGQGGQYF. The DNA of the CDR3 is TGCAGCGTGATCGGACAGGGTGGGCAGTACTTC.

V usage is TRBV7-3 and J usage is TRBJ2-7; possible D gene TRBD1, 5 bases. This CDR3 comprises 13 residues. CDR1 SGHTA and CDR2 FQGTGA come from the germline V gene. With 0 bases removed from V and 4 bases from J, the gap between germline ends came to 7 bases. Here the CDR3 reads CASSLTREYEQYF. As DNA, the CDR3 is TGTGCCAGCAGCTTAACCAGGGAATACGAGCAGTACTTC.

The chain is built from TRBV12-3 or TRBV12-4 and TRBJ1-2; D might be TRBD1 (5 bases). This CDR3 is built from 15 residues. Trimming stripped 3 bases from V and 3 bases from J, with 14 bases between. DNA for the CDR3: TGTGCCAGCAGTTTCGGGTGGGGCGAATACTATGGCTACACCTTC. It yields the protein CASSFGWGEYYGYTF.

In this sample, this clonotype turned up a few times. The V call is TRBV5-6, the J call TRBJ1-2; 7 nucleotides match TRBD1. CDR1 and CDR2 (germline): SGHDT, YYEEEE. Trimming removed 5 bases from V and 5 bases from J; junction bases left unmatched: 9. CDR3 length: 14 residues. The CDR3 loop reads CASRRQGRRYGYTF. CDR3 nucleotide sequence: TGTGCCAGCAGGAGACAGGGAAGGCGGTATGGCTACACCTTC.

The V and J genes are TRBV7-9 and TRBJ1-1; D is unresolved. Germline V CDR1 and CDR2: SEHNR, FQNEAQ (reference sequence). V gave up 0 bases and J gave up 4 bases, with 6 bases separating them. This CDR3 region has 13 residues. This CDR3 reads CASSLATPTEAFF. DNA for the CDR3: TGTGCCAGCAGCTTAGCGACTCCCACTGAAGCTTTCTTT. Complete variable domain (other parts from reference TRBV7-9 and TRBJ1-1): DTGVSQNPRHKITKRGQNVTFRCDPISEHNRLYWYRQTLGQGPEFLTYFQNEAQLEKSRLLSDRFSAERPKGSFSTLEIQRTEQGDSAMYLCASSLATPTEAFFGQGTRLTVV.

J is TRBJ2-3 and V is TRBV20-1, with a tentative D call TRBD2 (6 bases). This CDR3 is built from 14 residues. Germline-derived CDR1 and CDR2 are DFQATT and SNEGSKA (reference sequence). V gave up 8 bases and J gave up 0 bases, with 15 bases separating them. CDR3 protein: CSINGAGSTDTQYF. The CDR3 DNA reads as TGCAGTATCAACGGAGCGGGCAGCACAGATACGCAGTATTTT.

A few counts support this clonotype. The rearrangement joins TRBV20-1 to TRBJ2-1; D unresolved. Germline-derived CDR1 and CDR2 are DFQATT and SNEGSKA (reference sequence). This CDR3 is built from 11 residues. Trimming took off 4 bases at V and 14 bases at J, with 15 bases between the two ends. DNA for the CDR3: TGCAGTGCTACTTTGACTCCTTACGAGTTCTTC. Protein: CSATLTPYEFF.

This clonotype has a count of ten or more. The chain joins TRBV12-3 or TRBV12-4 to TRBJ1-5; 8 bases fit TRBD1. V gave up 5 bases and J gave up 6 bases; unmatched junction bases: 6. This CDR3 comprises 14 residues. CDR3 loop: CASSTTGVTQPQHF. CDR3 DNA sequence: TGTGCCAGCAGTACGACAGGGGTGACTCAGCCCCAGCATTTT.

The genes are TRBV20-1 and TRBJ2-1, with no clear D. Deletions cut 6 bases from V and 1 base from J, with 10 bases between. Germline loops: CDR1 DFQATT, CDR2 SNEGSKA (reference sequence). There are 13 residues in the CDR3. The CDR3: CSAPWASYNEQFF. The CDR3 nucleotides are TGCAGTGCCCCATGGGCGTCCTACAATGAGCAGTTCTTC.

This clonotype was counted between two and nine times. This chain's CDR3 is CSVLSANQPQHF. DNA for the CDR3: TGCAGCGTCCTCAGCGCTAATCAGCCCCAGCATTTT. The chain combines TRBV29-1 with TRBJ1-5, with unresolved D. This CDR3 comprises 12 residues. Germline-derived CDR1 and CDR2 are SQVTM and ANQGSEA. V was shortened by 6 bases and J by 4 bases, with 10 bases between the two germline ends.

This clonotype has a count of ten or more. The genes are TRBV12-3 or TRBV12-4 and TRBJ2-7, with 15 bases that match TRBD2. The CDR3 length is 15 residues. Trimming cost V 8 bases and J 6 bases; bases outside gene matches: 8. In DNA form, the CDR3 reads TGTGCCAGCGGGACTCCGGGACTAGCGGGGGGCGAGCAGTACTTC. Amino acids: CASGTPGLAGGEQYF.

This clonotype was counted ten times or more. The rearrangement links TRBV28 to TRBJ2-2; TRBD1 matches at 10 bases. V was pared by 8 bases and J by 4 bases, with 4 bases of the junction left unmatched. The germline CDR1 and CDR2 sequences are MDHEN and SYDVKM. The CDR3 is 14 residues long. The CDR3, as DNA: TGTGCCAGCGTCGGACAGGGGGTCACCGGGGAGCTGTTTTTT. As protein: CASVGQGVTGELFF.

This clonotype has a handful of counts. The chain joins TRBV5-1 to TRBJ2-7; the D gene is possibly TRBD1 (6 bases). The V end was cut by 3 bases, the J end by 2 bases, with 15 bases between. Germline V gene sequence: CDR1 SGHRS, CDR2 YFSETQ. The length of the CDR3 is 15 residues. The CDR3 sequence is CASSSGPGHTYEQYF. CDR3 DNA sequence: TGCGCCAGCAGCTCCGGTCCGGGACATACCTACGAGCAGTACTTC. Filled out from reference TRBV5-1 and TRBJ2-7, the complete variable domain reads KAGVTQTPRYLIKTRGQQVTLSCSPISGHRSVSWYQQTPGQGLQFLFEYFSETQRNKGNFPGRFSGRQFSNSRSEMNVSTLELGDSALYLCASSSGPGHTYEQYFGPGTRLTVT.

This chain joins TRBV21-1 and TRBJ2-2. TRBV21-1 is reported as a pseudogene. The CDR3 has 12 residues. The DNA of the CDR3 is TGTGCCAGACTCCAAAACACCGGGGAGCTGTTTTTT. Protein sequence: CARLQNTGELFF.

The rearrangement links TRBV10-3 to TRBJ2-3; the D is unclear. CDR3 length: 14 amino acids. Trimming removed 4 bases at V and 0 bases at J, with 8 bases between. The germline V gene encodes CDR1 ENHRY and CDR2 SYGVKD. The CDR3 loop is CAISVGSSTDTQYF. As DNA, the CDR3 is TGTGCCATCAGTGTTGGCAGTAGCACAGATACGCAGTATTTT.

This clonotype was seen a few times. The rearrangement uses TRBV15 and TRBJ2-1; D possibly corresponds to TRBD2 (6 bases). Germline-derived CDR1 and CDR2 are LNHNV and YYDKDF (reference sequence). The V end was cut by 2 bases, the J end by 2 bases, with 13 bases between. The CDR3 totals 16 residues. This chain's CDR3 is CATSRHSGGTYNEQFF. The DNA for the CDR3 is TGTGCCACCAGCAGACATAGCGGAGGAACCTACAATGAGCAGTTCTTC.

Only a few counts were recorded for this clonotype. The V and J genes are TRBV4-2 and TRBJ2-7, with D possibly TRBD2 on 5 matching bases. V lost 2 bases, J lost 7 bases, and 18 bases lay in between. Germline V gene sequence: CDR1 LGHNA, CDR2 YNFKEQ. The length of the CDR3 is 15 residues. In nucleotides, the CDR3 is TGTGCCAGCAGCCAACTCCCCGAGAGGGAGTGGGAGCAGTACTTC. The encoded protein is CASSQLPEREWEQYF.

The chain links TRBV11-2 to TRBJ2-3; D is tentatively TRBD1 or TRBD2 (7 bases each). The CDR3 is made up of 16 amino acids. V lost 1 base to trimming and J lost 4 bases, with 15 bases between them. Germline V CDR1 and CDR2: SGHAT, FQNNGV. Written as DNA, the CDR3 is TGTGCCAGCAGCTTAGTCCAGGGGGGGGGGCCAGATACGCAGTATTTT. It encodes CASSLVQGGGPDTQYF. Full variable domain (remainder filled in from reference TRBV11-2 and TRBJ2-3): EAGVAQSPRYKIIEKRQSVAFWCNPISGHATLYWYQQILGQGPKLLIQFQNNGVVDDSQLPKDRFSAERLKGVDSTLKIQPAKLEDSAVYLCASSLVQGGGPDTQYFGPGTRLTVL.

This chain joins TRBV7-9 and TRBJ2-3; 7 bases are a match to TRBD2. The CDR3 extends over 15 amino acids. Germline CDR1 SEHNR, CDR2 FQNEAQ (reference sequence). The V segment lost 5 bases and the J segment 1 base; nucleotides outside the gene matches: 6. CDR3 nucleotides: TGTGCCAGCAGCCGATGGGAGGGTCGCACAGATACGCAGTATTTT. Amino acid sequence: CASSRWEGRTDTQYF. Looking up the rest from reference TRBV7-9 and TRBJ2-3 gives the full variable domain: DTGVSQNPRHKITKRGQNVTFRCDPISEHNRLYWYRQTLGQGPEFLTYFQNEAQLEKSRLLSDRFSAERPKGSFSTLEIQRTEQGDSAMYLCASSRWEGRTDTQYFGPGTRLTVL.